These 4 T cell receptor beta chains share one sample of origin, sequenced in a study of T cell repertoires in cytomegalovirus infection. TCRdb recomputed calls from the reads with MiXCR, one row per CDR3 protein. In the table there are hundreds of thousands of distinct CDR3 sequences, about a third of which are singletons. Sequencing was done on a sample of PBMCs. Receptors originate from a human donor in good health (CMV status not recorded). Some clones in this sample may be carry-over from other donors' samples.

Only a few counts were recorded for this clonotype. The V call is TRBV7-9, the J call TRBJ2-5, with D possibly being TRBD2 (6 bases). V lost 4 bases and J 5 bases, leaving 17 bases between the germline ends. The CDR3 covers 15 residues. Germline CDR1 reads SEHNR; CDR2 reads FQNEAQ (reference sequence). In DNA, the CDR3 is TGTGCCAGCAGCTCCGCCTTCGACGGGGGTGAGACCCAGTACTTC. This sequence encodes CASSSAFDGGETQYF. Full variable domain (rest looked up from reference TRBV7-9 and TRBJ2-5): DTGVSQNPRHKITKRGQNVTFRCDPISEHNRLYWYRQTLGQGPEFLTYFQNEAQLEKSRLLSDRFSAERPKGSFSTLEIQRTEQGDSAMYLCASSSAFDGGETQYFGPGTRLLVL.

About this clonotype: Since no conserved phenylalanine or tryptophan closes the CDR3, a read error is the likely cause. The chain has TRBV20-1 and TRBJ1-5; D call uncertain. Germline V CDR1 and CDR2: DFQATT, SNEGSKA (reference sequence). The CDR3 contains 12 residues. The CDR3 nucleotides are TGCAGTGCTTTACTTGGCAATCAGACCCAGCATTGT. This encodes CSALLGNQTQHC.

The chain has TRBV20-1 and TRBJ1-4; no clear D. The V and J ends lost 6 bases and 4 bases respectively, with 12 bases between them. Germline loops: CDR1 DFQATT, CDR2 SNEGSKA (reference sequence). This CDR3 spans 13 amino acids. CDR3 in amino acids: CSALLKLNEKLFF. The DNA for the CDR3 is TGCAGTGCCCTGCTTAAGCTTAATGAAAAACTGTTTTTT.

The sample holds a few counts of this clonotype. This chain uses TRBV29-1 with TRBJ1-1; D unresolved. CDR3 size: 13 residues. Germline CDR1 SQVTM, CDR2 ANQGSEA. V was shortened by 7 bases and J by 6 bases, with 18 bases between the two germline ends. CDR3 amino acids: CSAPGTGKAEAFF. In DNA, the CDR3 is TGCAGCGCCCCGGGTACCGGTAAGGCTGAAGCTTTCTTT.